This TCR beta chain was recorded in a study of T cells in Graves' hyperthyroidism and ophthalmopathy. This clonotype was observed many times. Trimming cost V 8 bases and J 4 bases; bases outside gene matches: 8. Germline CDR1 reads SQVTM; CDR2 reads ANQGSEA. The length of the CDR3 is 14 residues. The TCR beta CDR3 regions underwent amplification using RNA transcripts as the source. HTBI primers were used for first-round RT-PCR of the TCR CDR3. TCRdb recomputed calls from the multiplex PCR reads with MiXCR, one row per CDR3 protein. The table shows hundreds of thousands of distinct CDR3 sequences, with about 15% occurring only once.

The sample consisted of blood. The clonotype originates from a woman between 40 and 50 years old with Graves' ophthalmopathy. This sequence joins TRBV29-1 and TRBJ2-2; 9 positions match TRBD2. This chain's CDR3 is CSTSGPGGTGELFF. CDR3 in DNA: TGCAGCACTAGCGGGCCTGGTGGCACCGGGGAGCTGTTTTTT.